These T cell receptor beta chains were read from a single sample in a study of blood T cell repertoires in COVID-19. The protocol was immunoSEQ multiplex PCR, while the TCRdb copy is restricted to in-frame clones and leaves out a portion. The table records about 150,000 clones, approximately 90% of them present only once. The material sequenced was peripheral blood. The receptors derive from a woman in her 70s with acute or convalescent COVID-19. Each CDR3 is given with its conserved first and last residue. A D gene is named only where the DNA matches it firmly. Not every row has a clone size; where given, it reads once, few, many or a size class.

CDR3nt | CDR3aa | abundance | j_gene | d_gene | v_gene
TGTGCCATCAGCACAGGGACAGGGGGCCCTGAAGCTTTCTTT | CAISTGTGGPEAFF | - | TRBJ1-1 | TRBD1 | TRBV10-3
TGCGCCAGCAGCTTGGCCGGGACAGTAGGCCAGCCCCAGCATTTT | CASSLAGTVGQPQHF | - | TRBJ1-5 | TRBD1 | TRBV5-1
TGTGCCAGCAGTTTACTGTCAGGGGGCTCCTCGAGGTCCTATAATTCACCCCTCCACTTT | CASSLLSGGSSRSYNSPLHF | - | TRBJ1-6 | TRBD1 | TRBV28
TGTGCCAGTAGGGACAGGGGGATTAGCACAGATACGCAGTATTTT | CASRDRGISTDTQYF | - | TRBJ2-3 | TRBD1 | TRBV19
TGCGCCAGCAGCCAAGGGATTGAGGGCAATCAGCCCCAGCATTTT | CASSQGIEGNQPQHF | - | TRBJ1-5 | - | TRBV4-3
TGTGCCAGCAGCTTAATGGCGGACATGAACACTGAAGCTTTCTTT | CASSLMADMNTEAFF | - | TRBJ1-1 | - | TRBV7-6
TGTGCCAGCAGCCAAGACGCGCTAGTCCATGAAAAACTGTTTTTT | CASSQDALVHEKLFF | - | TRBJ1-4 | - | TRBV3-1/TRBV3-2
TGTGCCAGCAGCCAAGACCCCCCGCAGCTAGCGGGGGGTCTATCATCCTACGAGCAGTACTTC | CASSQDPPQLAGGLSSYEQYF | - | TRBJ2-7 | TRBD2 | TRBV4-2
TGCGCCAGCAGCTTGGATGCAGGCAATTCACCCCTCCACTTT | CASSLDAGNSPLHF | - | TRBJ1-6 | - | TRBV5-1
TGTGCCAGCTCACCACCCCCTGGGACTAGCGGAGAGACCCAGTACTTC | CASSPPPGTSGETQYF | - | TRBJ2-5 | TRBD2 | TRBV18
TGTGCCAGTAGTATTGGGACAGGGAACCATGGCTACACCTTC | CASSIGTGNHGYTF | - | TRBJ1-2 | TRBD1 | TRBV19
TGTGCCAGTAGTATTGACTCCGGGACAGGGAATCAGCCCCAGCATTTT | CASSIDSGTGNQPQHF | - | TRBJ1-5 | TRBD1 | TRBV19
TGTGCCAGCAGCTCGTCAGGGGGCACTGAAGCTTTCTTT | CASSSSGGTEAFF | - | TRBJ1-1 | TRBD1 | TRBV7-3
TGTGCCACGCAGGGCATTGGAAAGACAGGGAGTGACGGGGAGCTGTTTTTT | CATQGIGKTGSDGELFF | - | TRBJ2-2 | TRBD1 | TRBV24-1
TGTGCCAGTAGCCCAAAGGACAGGGGGAGCAATCAGCCCCAGCATTTT | CASSPKDRGSNQPQHF | - | TRBJ1-5 | TRBD1 | TRBV19
TGTGCCAGCTCACCCGCAGGCGATAAGGGCTACACCTTC | CASSPAGDKGYTF | - | TRBJ1-2 | - | TRBV18
TGTGCCAGCAGCCAATCAGGGGCCCCGAACACCGGGGAGCTGTTTTTT | CASSQSGAPNTGELFF | - | TRBJ2-2 | - | TRBV5-4
TGTGCCAGCAGCTTAGTACAGGGGGCACAAGCTTTCTTT | CASSLVQGAQAFF | once | TRBJ1-1 | TRBD1 | TRBV7-2
TGTGCCAGCAGCTTAGAACGAGGGGGTGGTTATGGCTACACCTTC | CASSLERGGGYGYTF | once | TRBJ1-2 | - | TRBV7-9
TGTGCCTGGAGTGTAAGGTCTAGCGGTGGTACAGATACGCAGTATTTT | CAWSVRSSGGTDTQYF | - | TRBJ2-3 | TRBD2 | TRBV30
TGCGCCAGCAGCCAAGGGGCTGAGCCCCGATACTACGAGCAGTACTTC | CASSQGAEPRYYEQYF | - | TRBJ2-7 | - | TRBV4-3
TGTGCCAGCTCACAGGGGGCCAACACTGAAGCTTTCTTT | CASSQGANTEAFF | - | TRBJ1-1 | TRBD1 | TRBV18
TGTGCCAGCTCACCACGTCCTAGCGGGGGGGCGAACACAGATACGCAGTATTTT | CASSPRPSGGANTDTQYF | - | TRBJ2-3 | TRBD2 | TRBV18
TGTGCCAGCAGTGAATATAATGTACGGGAAATGGGGACCGGGGAGCTGTTTTTT | CASSEYNVREMGTGELFF | - | TRBJ2-2 | - | TRBV25-1
TGCAGCGTTGACTGGCGGGGGAAGGTAAATGAGCAGTTCTTC | CSVDWRGKVNEQFF | - | TRBJ2-1 | TRBD2 | TRBV29-1
TGTGCCAGCTCACCACCGGTGCAGGGGGCTCAAGAGACCCAGTACTTC | CASSPPVQGAQETQYF | - | TRBJ2-5 | TRBD1 | TRBV18
TGCAGCGTCGTAAGCGGGCGATCTAGGTCCTACAATGAGCAGTTCTTC | CSVVSGRSRSYNEQFF | - | TRBJ2-1 | - | TRBV29-1
TGTGCCAGTAGTATGCGGGGACAGGGGTACATTGGCAATCAGCCCCAGCATTTT | CASSMRGQGYIGNQPQHF | - | TRBJ1-5 | TRBD1 | TRBV19
TGTGCCAGCTCATCATCCGGGACAGGGTCGGGCGAGCAGTTCTTC | CASSSSGTGSGEQFF | - | TRBJ2-1 | TRBD1 | TRBV18
TGTGCCAGCAGCCAAGGAACTACATACACTGAAGCTTTCTTT | CASSQGTTYTEAFF | - | TRBJ1-1 | - | TRBV7-2